The 24 T cell receptor beta chains given below trace back to one sample, sequenced in a study of T cells after yellow fever vaccination. Each CDR3 protein is one row after TCRdb ran MiXCR on the 5' RACE reads. The repertoire holds around 250,000 distinct CDR3 sequences, about 7.1% seen once, with roughly 0.86% in the top ten. Sample: CD4+ T cells sorted from PBMCs, taken 15 days after the yellow fever booster vaccination. The receptors come from a young man who received the YFV17D yellow fever vaccine.

This chain connects TRBV4-3 to TRBJ2-1; D gene unclear. Germline CDR1 reads LGHNA; CDR2 reads YSLEER. V lost 0 bases and J 2 bases, leaving 8 bases between the germline ends. The CDR3 covers 15 residues. CDR3 DNA: TGCGCCAGCAGCCAAGATCTCGCGCCCTACAATGAGCAGTTCTTC. Protein sequence: CASSQDLAPYNEQFF.

The DNA of the CDR3 is TGCAGTGCTAGAGATGAGGGGATCTACGAGCAGTACTTC. Translation: CSARDEGIYEQYF. The V gene is TRBV20-1, the J gene TRBJ2-7; the D gene could be TRBD1 or TRBD2 (5 bases each). This CDR3 spans 13 amino acids. V shed 0 bases and J shed 3 bases, with 9 bases lying between them. Germline loops: CDR1 DFQATT, CDR2 SNEGSKA (reference sequence).

This clonotype appeared many times. The chain combines TRBV20-1 with TRBJ2-3, with TRBD2 matching 7 bases. The germline V gene has CDR1 DFQATT and CDR2 SNEGSKA (reference sequence). Losses at the gene ends were 0 bases for V and 2 bases for J; bases not matched to a gene: 8. This CDR3 comprises 16 residues. The DNA of the CDR3 is TGCAGTGCTAGAGATTGGTCTAGCGGTCTCACAGATACGCAGTATTTT. Translating gives CSARDWSSGLTDTQYF.

This clonotype was counted at least ten times. J is TRBJ2-7 and V is TRBV2; D is uncertain. The V and J ends lost 6 bases and 2 bases respectively, with 14 bases between them. This CDR3 contains 14 residues. Germline CDR1 and CDR2: SNHLY and FYNNEI. The CDR3 DNA is TGTGCCAGCAGATTGGGCGAGTACGCCTACGAGCAGTACTTC. Protein: CASRLGEYAYEQYF.

The chain couples TRBV30 to TRBJ1-5; D perhaps matches TRBD1 (5 bases). This CDR3 contains 13 residues. Germline CDR1 GTSNPN, CDR2 SVGIG (reference sequence). The ends were cut back, 3 bases at V and 7 bases at J, with 13 bases in the middle. The CDR3 spells CAWRAGYGQPQHF. The CDR3 coding sequence is TGTGCCTGGAGAGCAGGGTACGGCCAGCCCCAGCATTTT.

This clonotype was seen a handful of times. The junction differs from germline at one of its ends, possibly a read error. This chain joins TRBV6-2 or TRBV6-3 and TRBJ2-1, with D tentatively TRBD1 (6 bases). The germline CDR1 and CDR2 sequences are MNHEY and SVGEGT. This CDR3 is 13 amino acids long. CDR3 protein: CASSPGADRNLFF. DNA for the CDR3: TGTGCCAGCAGCCCTGGGGCCGACAGGAACCTTTTTTTC.

This clonotype has just a few counts. The rearrangement uses TRBV25-1 and TRBJ2-1; perhaps D is TRBD1 or TRBD2 (6 bases each). The V gene lost 1 base and the J gene lost 6 bases, with 10 bases spanning the gap. This CDR3 contains 14 residues. Germline CDR1 and CDR2: MGHDK and SYGVNS. In nucleotides, the CDR3 is TGTGCCAGCAGTGAATTTACGGGGGCCAATGAGCAGTTCTTC. This translates into CASSEFTGANEQFF.

The chain uses TRBV20-1 and TRBJ2-2; D is undetermined. CDR3 size: 11 residues. Germline V gene lookup returns CDR1 DFQATT and CDR2 SNEGSKA (reference sequence). CDR3 protein: CRAENTGELFF. The CDR3 DNA is TGCAGAGCTGAGAACACCGGGGAGCTGTTTTTT.

This clonotype was picked up many times. The rearrangement joins TRBV5-1 to TRBJ2-1, with 9 bases aligning to TRBD2. The V and J ends lost 3 bases and 3 bases, in that order; junction bases with no gene match: 10. The V gene's germline CDR1 is SGHRS and CDR2 YFSETQ. The CDR3 has 17 residues. CDR3 sequence reads: CASSYGDSGRIYNEQFF. CDR3 DNA sequence: TGCGCCAGCAGCTATGGTGATAGCGGGAGAATCTACAATGAGCAGTTCTTC.

The table lists this clonotype with many counts. The gene calls are TRBV20-1 and TRBJ2-7; TRBD1 agrees at 11 bases. The CDR3 spans 14 residues. The germline gives CDR1 DFQATT, CDR2 SNEGSKA (reference sequence). The V and J ends lost 3 bases and 3 bases, in that order; junction bases with no gene match: 4. CDR3 sequence: CSARGGTGGYEQYF. CDR3 in DNA: TGCAGTGCTAGGGGGGGGACAGGGGGCTACGAGCAGTACTTC.

This clonotype has just a few counts. V gene TRBV5-1 combines with J gene TRBJ1-3; D remains ambiguous. Germline values: CDR1 SGHRS, CDR2 YFSETQ. There are 15 residues in the CDR3. Trimming took off 0 bases at V and 6 bases at J, with 13 bases between the two ends. The CDR3 protein is CASSLDRAGLNTIYF. CDR3 coding DNA: TGCGCCAGCAGCTTGGATAGGGCAGGACTAAACACCATATATTTT.

CDR3 DNA sequence: TGTGCCAGCAGCTTAACGTCAGGCTCAAGCACAGATACGCAGTATTTT. Translating gives CASSLTSGSSTDTQYF. This chain joins TRBV7-6 and TRBJ2-3; D call uncertain. V lost 2 bases, J lost 0 bases, and 12 bases lay in between. In germline, CDR1 is SGHVS, CDR2 FNYEAQ. This CDR3 has 16 amino acids.

This clonotype was detected only a few times. The chain joins TRBV18 to TRBJ2-3; D gene ambiguous. CDR1 is KGHSH, CDR2 LQKENI, per germline. The V and J ends lost 0 bases and 3 bases respectively, with 13 bases between them. The CDR3 consists of 16 residues. The CDR3 nucleotides read TGTGCCAGCTCACCACCCCTAGAAACACTTACAGATACGCAGTATTTT. It specifies CASSPPLETLTDTQYF. Variable domain in full (rest from reference TRBV18 and TRBJ2-3): NAGVMQNPRHLVRRRGQEARLRCSPMKGHSHVYWYRQLPEEGLKFMVYLQKENIIDESGMPKERFSAEFPKEGPSILRIQQVVRGDSAAYFCASSPPLETLTDTQYFGPGTRLTVL.

This clonotype has only a few counts. V is TRBV5-1 and J is TRBJ2-1; D gene uncertain. The CDR3 is 15 amino acids. The germline CDR1 and CDR2 sequences are SGHRS and YFSETQ. V was pared by 3 bases and J by 5 bases, with 15 bases between. The CDR3 region has the DNA TGCGCCAGCAGCTCGACCGTCACTACCCACAATGAGCAGTTCTTC. This translates into CASSSTVTTHNEQFF.

This clonotype has more than one count but fewer than ten. The rearrangement joins TRBV7-2 to TRBJ2-1, with D hard to call. The CDR3 totals 11 residues. CDR1 is SGHTA, CDR2 FQGNSA, per germline. V shed 3 bases and J shed 15 bases, with 12 bases lying between them. The CDR3 region is CASSFDSRRFF. In DNA, the CDR3 is TGTGCCAGCAGCTTTGACTCGCGAAGGTTCTTC. The entire variable domain, with the rest obtained from reference TRBV7-2 and TRBJ2-1, is as follows: GAGVSQSPSNKVTEKGKDVELRCDPISGHTALYWYRQSLGQGLEFLIYFQGNSAPDKSGLPSDRFSAERTGGSVSTLTIQRTQQEDSAVYLCASSFDSRRFFGPGTRLTVL.

The genes are TRBV5-1 and TRBJ2-2; D ambiguous. CDR3 size: 15 residues. Deletions cut 0 bases from V and 6 bases from J, with 12 bases between. Germline V CDR1 and CDR2: SGHRS, YFSETQ. The CDR3 DNA sequence: TGCGCCAGCAGCTTGGAGCCCATGAAGGCCGGGGAGCTGTTTTTT. Translating gives CASSLEPMKAGELFF.

This sequence joins TRBV5-1 and TRBJ2-3; D not resolved. The germline gives CDR1 SGHRS, CDR2 YFSETQ. Trimming left V 4 bases short and J 3 bases short, with 9 bases between. The length of the CDR3 is 13 residues. DNA for the CDR3: TGCGCCAGCAGCACGGTGCTAACAGATACGCAGTATTTT. Amino acid sequence: CASSTVLTDTQYF.

This clonotype occurred a few times. The rearrangement joins TRBV24-1 to TRBJ2-5; TRBD2 matches 8 bases. Trimming took 4 bases from V and 0 from J; bases not matched to a gene: 18. In germline, CDR1 is KGHDR, CDR2 SFDVKD. This CDR3 has 20 residues. CDR3 coding DNA: TGTGCCACCAGTGACCCCTTCATATTCGTGCTTAGCGGGAACCAAGAGACCCAGTACTTC. Its protein product is CATSDPFIFVLSGNQETQYF.

Ten or more counts support this clonotype. The CDR3 loop reads CASSFSRSSTDTQYF. The CDR3 nucleotides read TGTGCCAGCAGTTTCAGCCGCTCTAGCACAGATACGCAGTATTTT. The V call is TRBV12-3 or TRBV12-4, the J call TRBJ2-3; D gene unclear. The CDR3 is 15 amino acids. The V and J ends lost 3 bases and 0 bases respectively, with 10 bases between them.

Only a few counts were recorded for this clonotype. This chain joins TRBV12-3 or TRBV12-4 and TRBJ1-4; the match to TRBD1 covers 9 bases. The CDR3 sequence is 15 residues long. Losses at the gene ends were 1 base for V and 6 bases for J; bases not matched to a gene: 3. In DNA form, the CDR3 reads TGTGCCAGCAGTTTAGGGGACAGGGACCATGAAAAACTGTTTTTT. This encodes CASSLGDRDHEKLFF.

This clonotype was recorded at least ten times. The chain links TRBV11-2 to TRBJ1-1; TRBD1 is a possible D gene (6 bases). Looked up from germline, CDR1 is SGHAT and CDR2 is FQNNGV. The CDR3 contains 14 residues. Trimming cost V 0 bases and J 4 bases, with 9 bases left between them. Here the CDR3 DNA reads TGTGCCAGCAGCTTAGATCAGGGGAGCACTGAAGCTTTCTTT. It translates to CASSLDQGSTEAFF.

This clonotype was seen a few times. This chain connects TRBV11-2 to TRBJ2-7, with a weak D call TRBD1 (5 bases). Germline CDR1 and CDR2: SGHAT and FQNNGV. The CDR3 consists of 13 residues. The V end was cut by 5 bases, the J end by 5 bases, with 13 bases between. The CDR3 coding sequence is TGTGCCAGCAGCAAAGACAGCCGTGACGAGCAGTACTTC. Translating it yields CASSKDSRDEQYF.

The chain couples TRBV7-9 to TRBJ2-1; D gene uncertain. The CDR3 is 14 amino acids. V was clipped by 1 base and J by 5 bases, with 9 bases between them. CDR1 and CDR2 (germline): SEHNR, FQNEAQ (reference sequence). CDR3: CASSLEQLNNEQFF. CDR3 sequence (DNA): TGTGCCAGCAGCTTAGAGCAGCTGAACAATGAGCAGTTCTTC.

This clonotype was found many times. This chain joins TRBV6-2 or TRBV6-3 and TRBJ1-1; D is uncertain. This CDR3 comprises 13 residues. Trimming left V 6 bases short and J 4 bases short, with 12 bases between. CDR1 and CDR2 from the germline V gene are MNHEY and SVGEGT. The CDR3 nucleotides are TGTGCCAGCAGATACCTGCTCGGCACTGAAGCTTTCTTT. Protein sequence: CASRYLLGTEAFF.